Listed below are T cell receptor beta chains from one sample, sequenced in a study of shared clonotypes between healthy human individuals. Data came from immunoSEQ multiplex PCR; TCRdb stores just in-frame clones and leaves some out. The sample consists of roughly 2.5 million clones, roughly 92% of them appearing once. The specimen was naive CD4+ T cells sorted from blood. The origin of the receptors is a young man in good health. The CDR3 runs from the conserved cysteine through the conserved F or W. The D gene is left open where the match is weak. Expanded clones get a size class; other rows say once, few or many, or leave the size out.

size: -; J: TRBJ2-3; D: -; V: TRBV30; CDR3: CAWSVGWGGFTDTQYF; DNA: TGTGCCTGGAGTGTTGGTTGGGGGGGCTTCACAGATACGCAGTATTTT
size: -; J: TRBJ2-3; D: -; V: TRBV5-4; CDR3: CASSTTETDTQYF; DNA: TGTGCCAGCAGCACAACAGAGACAGATACGCAGTATTTT
size: -; J: TRBJ1-1; D: -; V: TRBV30; CDR3: CAWSTGRTEAFF; DNA: TGTGCCTGGAGTACAGGGCGTACTGAAGCTTTCTTT
size: -; J: TRBJ1-6; D: -; V: TRBV6-1; CDR3: CASRLQGNNSPLHF; DNA: TGTGCCAGCAGATTACAGGGAAATAATTCACCCCTCCACTTT
size: few; J: TRBJ2-7; D: -; V: TRBV6-5; CDR3: CASSTTDHEQYF; DNA: TGTGCCAGCAGTACGACCGACCACGAGCAGTACTTC
size: -; J: TRBJ1-1; D: -; V: TRBV6-1; CDR3: CASSEIAAGPSAEAFF; DNA: TGTGCCAGCAGTGAAATAGCCGCGGGACCCTCGGCTGAAGCTTTCTTT
size: -; J: TRBJ2-1; D: -; V: TRBV30; CDR3: CAWYQRTGQFNEQFF; DNA: TGTGCCTGGTATCAGAGAACAGGGCAGTTCAATGAGCAGTTCTTC
size: -; J: TRBJ2-7; D: TRBD1; V: TRBV4-1; CDR3: CASSRRPGQGADEQYF; DNA: TGCGCCAGCAGCCGCCGCCCGGGACAGGGGGCCGACGAGCAGTACTTC
size: -; J: TRBJ2-3; D: -; V: TRBV5-1; CDR3: CASSLVSTDTQYF; DNA: TGCGCCAGCAGCTTGGTTAGCACAGATACGCAGTATTTT
size: few; J: TRBJ2-7; D: -; V: TRBV6-1; CDR3: CASRGQGTYEQYF; DNA: TGTGCCAGCAGGGGGCAGGGGACCTACGAGCAGTACTTC
size: -; J: TRBJ2-2; D: TRBD1; V: TRBV9; CDR3: CASSVGPGGSNTGELFF; DNA: TGTGCCAGCAGCGTAGGCCCAGGGGGCTCGAACACCGGGGAGCTGTTTTTT
size: few; J: TRBJ1-5; D: -; V: TRBV10-1; CDR3: CASSDSLNQPQHF; DNA: TGCGCCAGCAGTGACAGTCTCAATCAGCCCCAGCATTTT
size: -; J: TRBJ2-3; D: -; V: TRBV4-1; CDR3: CASSHREPTDTQYF; DNA: TGCGCCAGCAGCCACAGGGAACCCACAGATACGCAGTATTTT
size: -; J: TRBJ2-5; D: -; V: TRBV7-8; CDR3: CASSSQGGETQYF; DNA: TGTGCCAGCAGCTCACAGGGTGGGGAGACCCAGTACTTC
size: -; J: TRBJ1-4; D: -; V: TRBV2; CDR3: CASSEARGRNEKLFF; DNA: TGTGCCAGCAGTGAAGCTAGAGGCAGGAATGAAAAACTGTTTTTT
size: -; J: TRBJ1-2; D: -; V: TRBV5-6; CDR3: CASSSGARGYTF; DNA: TGTGCCAGCAGCTCAGGGGCCCGTGGCTACACCTTC
size: -; J: TRBJ2-1; D: TRBD2; V: TRBV7-6; CDR3: CASSSDSGRGNEQFF; DNA: TGTGCCAGCAGCTCCGATAGCGGGAGGGGCAATGAGCAGTTCTTC
size: once; J: TRBJ2-1; D: TRBD2; V: TRBV18; CDR3: CASSPPGLASNEQFF; DNA: TGTGCCAGCTCACCACCGGGACTAGCTTCCAATGAGCAGTTCTTC
size: -; J: TRBJ1-5; D: TRBD1; V: TRBV19; CDR3: CASRPTGSGNQPQHF; DNA: TGTGCCAGTAGACCGACAGGGAGCGGCAATCAGCCCCAGCATTTT
size: -; J: TRBJ2-1; D: TRBD2; V: TRBV7-2; CDR3: CASSQSGGNYNEQFF; DNA: TGTGCCAGCAGTCAAAGCGGGGGGAACTACAATGAGCAGTTCTTC
size: -; J: TRBJ2-7; D: -; V: TRBV12-5; CDR3: CASGLGLNEQYF; DNA: TGTGCTAGTGGTTTGGGACTAAACGAGCAGTACTTC
size: -; J: TRBJ2-7; D: -; V: TRBV5-5; CDR3: CASSLAGADSYEQYF; DNA: TGTGCCAGCAGCTTGGCGGGGGCAGATTCCTACGAGCAGTACTTC
size: -; J: TRBJ1-2; D: -; V: TRBV11-2; CDR3: CASSLAAIGAGYTF; DNA: TGTGCCAGCAGCTTAGCCGCGATAGGGGCCGGCTACACCTTC
size: -; J: TRBJ2-7; D: TRBD2; V: TRBV27; CDR3: CASSLGTSGITVEQYF; DNA: TGTGCCAGCAGTTTGGGGACTAGCGGGATCACGGTCGAGCAGTACTTC
size: -; J: TRBJ1-5; D: -; V: TRBV7-8; CDR3: CASSPRLGIGQVQPQHF; DNA: TGTGCCAGCAGCCCCCGTTTGGGGATCGGGCAAGTTCAGCCCCAGCATTTT
size: -; J: TRBJ2-5; D: -; V: TRBV2; CDR3: CASIVKSEETQYF; DNA: TGTGCCAGCATAGTGAAGAGTGAAGAGACCCAGTACTTC
size: -; J: TRBJ2-7; D: -; V: TRBV7-2; CDR3: CASSLEQSYEQYF; DNA: TGTGCCAGCAGCTTAGAACAGTCCTACGAGCAGTACTTC
size: few; J: TRBJ1-4; D: TRBD1; V: TRBV28; CDR3: CASSPPTGTGEKLFF; DNA: TGTGCCAGCAGTCCCCCGACAGGGACTGGGGAAAAACTGTTTTTT
size: -; J: TRBJ1-5; D: -; V: TRBV28; CDR3: CASLGEGFLSQPQHF; DNA: TGTGCCAGCCTGGGGGAGGGGTTTTTGTCGCAGCCCCAGCATTTT
size: -; J: TRBJ2-1; D: TRBD2; V: TRBV5-4; CDR3: CASSGPGLAGKFEQFF; DNA: TGTGCCAGCAGCGGGCCGGGACTAGCGGGAAAGTTTGAGCAGTTCTTC
size: -; J: TRBJ2-5; D: -; V: TRBV29-1; CDR3: CSARRGSQETQYF; DNA: TGCAGCGCCCGTCGGGGTTCCCAAGAGACCCAGTACTTC
size: -; J: TRBJ1-2; D: -; V: TRBV25-1; CDR3: CASSSQGSANYGYTF; DNA: TGTGCCAGCAGTTCGCAGGGCAGTGCTAACTATGGCTACACCTTC
size: -; J: TRBJ1-1; D: -; V: TRBV5-4; CDR3: CASSTGGRRNAEAFF; DNA: TGTGCCAGCAGCACCGGGGGACGGAGGAACGCTGAAGCTTTCTTT
size: -; J: TRBJ1-1; D: TRBD1; V: TRBV5-1; CDR3: CATRQGRDTEAFF; DNA: TGCGCCACACGACAGGGGCGAGATACTGAAGCTTTCTTT
size: -; J: TRBJ1-1; D: -; V: TRBV2; CDR3: CASKSGSSNTEAFF; DNA: TGTGCCAGCAAGTCCGGCAGCTCCAACACTGAAGCTTTCTTT
size: -; J: TRBJ2-2; D: TRBD2; V: TRBV7-9; CDR3: CASSPTGGASYTGELFF; DNA: TGTGCCAGCAGCCCAACGGGGGGGGCCTCGTACACCGGGGAGCTGTTTTTT
size: -; J: TRBJ1-3; D: -; V: TRBV5-4; CDR3: CASSLAGRGQGNTIYF; DNA: TGTGCCAGCAGCTTGGCCGGGAGGGGACAAGGAAACACCATATATTTT
size: -; J: TRBJ1-1; D: -; V: TRBV6-1; CDR3: CASSAAVGTEAFF; DNA: TGTGCCAGCAGTGCGGCCGTGGGGACTGAAGCTTTCTTT
size: -; J: TRBJ2-7; D: -; V: TRBV30; CDR3: CACSRGSSYEQYF; DNA: TGTGCCTGCTCTAGGGGGAGCTCCTACGAGCAGTACTTC
size: -; J: TRBJ2-5; D: TRBD1; V: TRBV5-1; CDR3: CASSLGQGALETQYF; DNA: TGCGCCAGCAGCTTGGGACAGGGGGCTTTGGAGACCCAGTACTTC
size: -; J: TRBJ1-1; D: -; V: TRBV27; CDR3: CASSSIYMNTEAFF; DNA: TGTGCCAGCAGTTCGATCTATATGAACACTGAAGCTTTCTTT
size: -; J: TRBJ1-1; D: -; V: TRBV6-6; CDR3: CASISDPGTEAFF; DNA: TGTGCCAGCATCTCCGACCCAGGGACTGAAGCTTTCTTT
size: few; J: TRBJ1-5; D: -; V: TRBV28; CDR3: CASSRQYSNQPQHF; DNA: TGTGCCAGCAGTCGACAGTATAGCAATCAGCCCCAGCATTTT
size: -; J: TRBJ2-7; D: -; V: TRBV30; CDR3: CAWSKGQKSYEQYF; DNA: TGTGCCTGGAGCAAGGGGCAAAAGTCCTACGAGCAGTACTTC
size: -; J: TRBJ1-2; D: -; V: TRBV10-3; CDR3: CAISESGASAYGYTF; DNA: TGTGCCATCAGTGAGTCGGGGGCTTCTGCCTATGGCTACACCTTC
size: -; J: TRBJ2-3; D: TRBD2; V: TRBV30; CDR3: CAWRLAATDTQYF; DNA: TGTGCCTGGAGACTAGCGGCCACAGATACGCAGTATTTT
size: -; J: TRBJ1-4; D: -; V: TRBV7-9; CDR3: CGAGQGGEKLFF; DNA: TGTGGTGCTGGGCAGGGTGGCGAAAAACTGTTTTTT
size: -; J: TRBJ2-7; D: TRBD1; V: TRBV7-9; CDR3: CASSPDRGSYEQYF; DNA: TGTGCCAGCAGCCCGGACAGGGGCTCCTACGAGCAGTACTTC
size: -; J: TRBJ2-2; D: -; V: TRBV5-1; CDR3: CASSLVAVYRVAAGELFF; DNA: TGCGCCAGCAGCTTGGTTGCGGTTTACAGGGTTGCTGCCGGGGAGCTGTTTTTT
size: -; J: TRBJ2-7; D: TRBD2; V: TRBV5-1; CDR3: CASSLGTSGISSYEQYF; DNA: TGCGCCAGCAGCTTGGGGACTAGCGGGATTAGCTCCTACGAGCAGTACTTC
size: -; J: TRBJ2-1; D: -; V: TRBV27; CDR3: CASGYNEQFF; DNA: TGTGCCAGCGGCTACAATGAGCAGTTCTTC
size: -; J: TRBJ2-7; D: TRBD2; V: TRBV12-5; CDR3: CASGLGVSGVYEQYF; DNA: TGTGCTAGTGGTTTAGGGGTGAGCGGGGTCTACGAGCAGTACTTC
size: -; J: TRBJ2-2; D: TRBD2; V: TRBV9; CDR3: CASSVGLAGTGELFF; DNA: TGTGCCAGCAGCGTTGGACTAGCGGGAACCGGGGAGCTGTTTTTT
size: -; J: TRBJ1-5; D: -; V: TRBV15; CDR3: CATSRTGPNQPQHF; DNA: TGTGCCACCAGCCGAACAGGGCCAAATCAGCCCCAGCATTTT